Below, one TCR beta chain is given with its context. Its antigen remains unknown. Each of the donors was a healthy adult who was HIV-negative and had not had a recent acute infection or vaccination. This sample is part of a study of shared clonotypes between healthy human individuals. General study findings and limits: The generation probabilities recorded for non-shared clonotypes fell below those of clonotypes shared by all four donors. A handful of donors showed sharing of around 5% of naive CD4 clonotypes.

The repertoire was sequenced with immunoSEQ multiplex PCR; TCRdb's copy has only in-frame clones and lacks some. Of approximately 2,300,000 clones in the sample, 92% were seen once. This clonotype originated in a man aged 18 to 35 in good health. Some clones in this sample may be carry-over from other donors' samples. Sequenced material: naive CD4+ T cells from PBMCs. Indicated subset: CD45RA+ positively selected.

This CDR3 is CSVMGNTEAFF. In DNA form, the CDR3 reads TGCAGTGTCATGGGCAACACTGAAGCTTTCTTT. This chain uses TRBV20-1 with TRBJ1-1; D is ambiguous. Germline V lookup: CDR1 DFQATT, CDR2 SNEGSKA (reference sequence). Trimming left V 7 bases short and J 2 bases short, with 8 bases between. The CDR3 has 11 residues.